This TCR beta chain was captured in a study of early T cells in non-severe SARS-CoV-2 infection. Study information: The chains were unpaired, and the sequenced material was bulk RNA from unsorted whole blood.

Separate cDNA molecules each had unique molecular identifiers attached to them. Via MiXCR, TCRdb re-called the 5' RACE reads, giving one row per CDR3 protein. The table has fewer than 30,000 distinct CDR3 sequences, 5.3% seen once; the top ten hold around 4.3%. This clonotype was seen many times. What it recognizes is unknown. General study points: Anti-spike CD8 responses were favored by VDJdb matching, which missed private and CD4 specificities.

The sequenced sample was whole blood. The source of this sequence is an adult who was a healthcare worker with PCR-confirmed SARS-CoV-2 infection or an uninfected control (not recorded which).

The CDR3 DNA sequence: TGTGCCAGCAGCGCGGGACTAGCGGGAGATAATGAGCAGTTCTTC. Translating gives CASSAGLAGDNEQFF. V is TRBV21-1 and J is TRBJ2-1; whether TRBD2, the table's D call, matches the DNA was not checked. TRBV21-1 is a documented pseudogene. CDR3 length: 15 residues.